Following are 17 T cell receptor beta chains from one sample sequenced in a study of spatial heterogeneity in lung cancer. The antigens these receptors bind are not known. TCRdb called the 5' RACE reads again in MiXCR, with one record for every CDR3 protein. The table has around 16,000 distinct CDR3 sequences, approximately 7% seen once; the top ten hold around 20%. Time point denoted: sample taken at primary tumor resection. Study-level points and caveats: The study found that expanded intratumoral alpha and beta TCR counts tracked tumor mutation counts.

Sequenced material: lung tumor tissue, taken at surgery. Source of these receptors: a female donor with early-stage non-small cell lung cancer.

This clonotype was counted between two and nine times. In a library made to pick up alpha chains, this beta chain is a stray read with a size that means little. The chain carries TRBV6-1 and TRBJ1-6, with 7 bases fitting TRBD1. This CDR3 contains 15 residues. Germline CDR1 is MNHNS and CDR2 is SASEGT. V lost 3 bases and J lost 7; bases outside the gene matches: 6. CDR3: CASSDISRGNSPLHF. The DNA for the CDR3 is TGTGCCAGCAGTGACATCAGCAGGGGGAATTCACCCCTCCACTTT.

This clonotype was detected many times. This beta chain is an off-target read within a library intended for alpha chains, so its frequency means little. V is TRBV24-1 and J is TRBJ2-7, with a possible D match to TRBD1 (5 bases). V was pared by 5 bases and J by 6 bases, with 13 bases between. The CDR3 is 13 amino acids. Germline values: CDR1 KGHDR, CDR2 SFDVKD. Here the CDR3 reads CATSARDGLEQYF. The CDR3 DNA follows: TGTGCCACCAGTGCCAGGGATGGGCTCGAGCAGTACTTC.

This clonotype was counted only a few times. This beta chain came through as a stray read in a library set up for alpha chains, and its size says little. This sequence joins TRBV5-1 and TRBJ2-5; 9 nucleotides match TRBD1. V dropped 5 bases and J dropped 4; count of bases not matched to a gene: 6. Per germline, CDR1 SGHRS and CDR2 YFSETQ. This CDR3 has 14 amino acids. The CDR3 nucleotides are TGCGCCAGCAGTAAAGGGACAGGGCGAGAGACCCAGTACTTC. This translates into CASSKGTGRETQYF.

This clonotype came up many times. A read error may account for a junction end that differs from germline. A library prepared for alpha chains yielded this beta chain as an off-target read; its size is of little meaning. The rearrangement uses TRBV7-9 and TRBJ2-1; D is possibly TRBD1 or TRBD2 (5 bases each). This CDR3 has 13 residues. Germline V CDR1 and CDR2: SEHNR, FQNEAQ (reference sequence). CDR3 residues: CASSLEVGAAVVF. The CDR3 nucleotides read TGTGCCAGCAGCTTAGAGGTTGGGGCAGCGGTGGTCTTC.

This clonotype was counted at least ten times. This beta chain came through as a stray read in a library set up for alpha chains, and its size says little. This chain links TRBV5-1 with TRBJ2-3, with 8 bases lining up with TRBD1. The CDR3 is made up of 17 amino acids. Germline CDR1 reads SGHRS; CDR2 reads YFSETQ. The V and J ends lost 0 bases and 1 base, in that order; junction bases with no gene match: 7. The CDR3 sequence: CASSLGRQGRGTDTQYF. For the CDR3, the DNA is TGCGCCAGCAGCTTGGGACGACAGGGGCGAGGCACAGATACGCAGTATTTT. Full variable domain (missing parts from reference TRBV5-1 and TRBJ2-3): KAGVTQTPRYLIKTRGQQVTLSCSPISGHRSVSWYQQTPGQGLQFLFEYFSETQRNKGNFPGRFSGRQFSNSRSEMNVSTLELGDSALYLCASSLGRQGRGTDTQYFGPGTRLTVL.

Points on this clonotype: Since the library was made to target alpha chains, this beta chain is a stray read and its abundance is not meaningful. The chain employs TRBV20-1 and TRBJ2-2, with 9 bases that match TRBD2. Germline lookup yields CDR1 DFQATT and CDR2 SNEGSKA (reference sequence). The V segment lost 0 bases and the J segment 6 bases; nucleotides outside the gene matches: 5. The CDR3 has 15 residues. Here the CDR3 reads CSARDRGLASGELFF. The CDR3 nucleotides read TGCAGTGCTAGAGACCGGGGACTAGCCTCCGGGGAGCTGTTTTTT.

This clonotype was seen ten or more times. The library was prepared for alpha chains; this beta chain is a stray read, so its frequency means little. This chain uses TRBV9 with TRBJ2-1; no clear D. Germline CDR1 reads SGDLS; CDR2 reads YYNGEE. The CDR3 loop spans 12 amino acids. Trimming took 4 bases from V and 5 from J, leaving 7 bases between them. The DNA of the CDR3 is TGTGCCAGCAGCCCCCGGGACAATGAGCAGTTCTTC. Residues: CASSPRDNEQFF.

Regarding this clonotype: This beta chain is a stray read from a library made for alpha chains; its abundance is not meaningful. This rearrangement joins TRBV18 to TRBJ2-7; 9 nucleotides match TRBD1. The V gene's germline CDR1 is KGHSH and CDR2 LQKENI. V dropped 3 bases and J dropped 2; count of bases not matched to a gene: 5. CDR3 length: 15 amino acids. CDR3 DNA: TGTGCCAGCTCACCCCCCGGGACAGGGACCTACGAGCAGTACTTC. As protein: CASSPPGTGTYEQYF.

This clonotype was recorded many times. Because the library targeted alpha chains, this beta chain is an off-target read whose size means little. This rearrangement joins TRBV4-2 to TRBJ2-2; TRBD2 matches at 9 bases. V lost 0 bases to trimming and J lost 2 bases; unmatched junction nucleotides: 10. There are 19 residues in the CDR3. Germline assignment: CDR1 LGHNA and CDR2 YNFKEQ. For the CDR3, the DNA is TGTGCCAGCAGCCAAGATCCGGTAGCGGGGGCCCTTAACACCGGGGAGCTGTTTTTT. This encodes CASSQDPVAGALNTGELFF.

There are many counts of this clonotype. In a library made to pick up alpha chains, this beta chain is a stray read with a size that means little. The chain uses TRBV5-5 and TRBJ2-7, with D uncertain. V was pared by 4 bases and J by 1 base, with 12 bases between. The CDR3 loop spans 14 amino acids. The V gene's germline CDR1 is SGHKS and CDR2 YYEKEE (reference sequence). The CDR3 sequence is CASSRTGLSYEQYF. DNA of the CDR3: TGTGCCAGCAGCCGGACGGGTCTTTCCTACGAGCAGTACTTC.

For this clonotype: This beta chain is a stray read from a library made for alpha chains; its abundance is not meaningful. The rearrangement uses TRBV6-5 and TRBJ1-5; D not resolved. The germline gives CDR1 MNHEY, CDR2 SVGAGI. The CDR3 sequence is 9 residues long. CDR3 residues: CAGGQPQHF. The CDR3 DNA reads as TGTGCGGGAGGTCAGCCCCAGCATTTT.

In this sample, this clonotype turned up many times. Found in a library prepared for alpha chains, this beta chain is an off-target read, and its abundance has little meaning. The chain is built from TRBV6-6 and TRBJ1-4; 8 bases match TRBD1. The CDR3 loop spans 14 amino acids. Trimming at V came to 0 bases and at J to 8 bases, leaving 2 bases not matched to a gene. The V gene's germline CDR1 is MNHNY and CDR2 SVGAGI (reference sequence). The CDR3 sequence is CASSYSTGVEKLFF. DNA of the CDR3: TGTGCCAGCAGTTACTCGACAGGGGTGGAAAAACTGTTTTTT.

Ten or more counts support this clonotype. This beta chain was picked up by a library intended for alpha chains and is off target, so its count carries little meaning. The chain combines TRBV13 with TRBJ2-7; TRBD1 or TRBD2 may be the D gene (5 bases each). CDR3 length: 14 residues. The ends were cut back, 5 bases at V and 2 bases at J, with 13 bases in the middle. Germline V gene data show CDR1 as PRHDT and CDR2 as FYEKMQ (reference sequence). Written as DNA, the CDR3 is TGTGCCAGCAGCCCCCCGGGGCTCCCCTACGAGCAGTACTTC. Amino acids: CASSPPGLPYEQYF.

This clonotype has a count of ten or more. A library made for alpha chains picked up this beta chain off target, so its size means little. The V call is TRBV6-1, the J call TRBJ1-6; no clear D gene. Trimming took 1 base from V and 8 from J, leaving 3 bases between them. The CDR3 consists of 12 residues. Germline CDR1 and CDR2: MNHNS and SASEGT. CDR3 region: CASSEEDSPLHF. The CDR3 DNA sequence: TGTGCCAGCAGTGAAGAGGATTCACCCCTCCACTTT.

This clonotype was seen repeatedly, ten times or more. This beta chain is a stray read from a library made for alpha chains; its abundance is not meaningful. The chain uses TRBV6-5 and TRBJ1-1, with D maybe TRBD1 (5 bases). This CDR3 has 14 residues. Trimming removed 2 bases at V and 5 bases at J, with 12 bases between. The germline V gene encodes CDR1 MNHEY and CDR2 SVGAGI. The CDR3 nucleotides read TGTGCCAGCAGTTACGGGCAGGGTGGAACTGAAGCTTTCTTT. Protein product: CASSYGQGGTEAFF.

This clonotype has a handful of counts. This beta chain is an unintended read in a library built for alpha chains; its size means little. V gene TRBV28 combines with J gene TRBJ2-5, with D uncertain. Germline CDR1 is MDHEN and CDR2 is SYDVKM. This CDR3 has 17 residues. Trimming removed 3 bases from V and 3 bases from J, with 20 bases in between. CDR3 protein: CASSFFRRRKEKETQYF. The CDR3 region has the DNA TGTGCCAGCAGTTTTTTTAGACGCCGGAAGGAGAAAGAGACCCAGTACTTC.

This clonotype was found many times. In a library made to pick up alpha chains, this beta chain is a stray read with a size that means little. J is TRBJ2-7 and V is TRBV10-3, with D hard to call. CDR3 size: 12 residues. V was pared by 4 bases and J by 1 base, with 5 bases between. From germline, CDR1 is ENHRY and CDR2 SYGVKD. The CDR3 DNA is TGTGCCATCAGTGCTACGTCCTACGAGCAGTACTTC. Translation gives CAISATSYEQYF.